One sample yielded the 5 T cell receptor beta chains listed below, sequenced in a study of response to subunit inactivated influenza vaccine. TCRdb analysed the RT-PCR reads with MiXCR anew, one entry per CDR3 protein. The sample shows 650,000 or so distinct CDR3 sequences, around 15% of them seen only once. The specimen was PBMCs from blood, collected less than 15 days before vaccination. All receptors come from a man aged 45-65 years who received an inactivated influenza vaccine.

This chain uses TRBV7-8 with TRBJ2-7; 9 positions agree with TRBD2. V was pared by 1 base and J by 3 bases, with 7 bases of the junction left unmatched. The CDR3 consists of 16 residues. CDR1 and CDR2 from the germline V gene are SGHVS and FQNEAQ. CDR3 bases: TGTGCCAGCAGCTTAGGTCGGCTAGCGGGAAGCTACGAGCAGTACTTC. Its protein is CASSLGRLAGSYEQYF.

This clonotype has only a few counts. The chain combines TRBV14 with TRBJ2-5; D not resolved. The ends were cut back, 2 bases at V and 5 bases at J, with 12 bases in the middle. The CDR3 sequence is 14 residues long. Per germline, CDR1 SGHDN and CDR2 FVKESK. The CDR3 sequence is CASSQPRFFETQYF. The CDR3 region has the DNA TGTGCCAGCAGCCAACCGCGGTTTTTCGAGACCCAGTACTTC. The variable domain in full, completed from reference TRBV14 and TRBJ2-5, reads EAGVTQFPSHSVIEKGQTVTLRCDPISGHDNLYWYRRVMGKEIKFLLHFVKESKQDESGMPNNRFLAERTGGTYSTLKVQPAELEDSGVYFCASSQPRFFETQYFGPGTRLLVL.

The chain links TRBV7-2 to TRBJ2-7; 10 bases fit TRBD1. The CDR3 is 15 amino acids. Germline values: CDR1 SGHTA, CDR2 FQGNSA. V was clipped by 5 bases and J by 3 bases; unmatched bases: 7. CDR3 loop: CASSARDRGFYEQYF. The DNA for the CDR3 is TGTGCCAGCAGCGCCCGGGACAGGGGTTTCTACGAGCAGTACTTC.

This clonotype was found a few times. The V call is TRBV3-1, the J call TRBJ2-6, with 7 bases identical to TRBD1. The V gene end was trimmed by 5 bases and the J gene end by 0 bases; junction bases not matched to a gene: 4. CDR1 LGHDT and CDR2 YNNKEL come from the germline V gene (reference sequence). The CDR3 totals 16 residues. CDR3 bases: TGTGCCAGCAGCTACAACAGGGGCTCTGGGGCCAACGTCCTGACTTTC. Protein: CASSYNRGSGANVLTF. Together with reference TRBV3-1 and TRBJ2-6, the CDR3 gives the full variable domain: DTAVSQTPKYLVTQMGNDKSIKCEQNLGHDTMYWYKQDSKKFLKIMFSYNNKELIINETVPNRFSPKSPDKAHLNLHINSLELGDSAVYFCASSYNRGSGANVLTFGAGSRLTVL.

This clonotype was seen only a few times. The rearrangement uses TRBV6-5 and TRBJ2-1; D is possibly TRBD2 (6 bases). This CDR3 is 16 amino acids long. Trimming left V 0 bases short and J 4 bases short, with 13 bases between. Germline V gene lookup returns CDR1 MNHEY and CDR2 SVGAGI. For the CDR3, the DNA is TGTGCCAGCAGTTACTCTTATAGGGAGGCTTACAATGAGCAGTTCTTC. This sequence encodes CASSYSYREAYNEQFF.